These 23 T cell receptor beta chains share one sample of origin, sequenced in a study of Graves' ophthalmopathy and Graves' hyperthyroidism. The authors amplified TCR beta CDR3 regions from RNA transcripts. The first-round RT-PCR employed HTBI primers together with the Qiagen OneStep RT-PCR kit. A multiplex PCR was then performed as the second round. TCRdb re-derived calls from the multiplex PCR reads in MiXCR, one entry per CDR3 protein. The sample shows over a million distinct CDR3 sequences, 35% to 40% of them seen only once. The sample was peripheral blood or thyroid tissue (not recorded which). The receptors were gathered from an adult man with Graves' hyperthyroidism.

The rearrangement joins TRBV7-9 to TRBJ2-5; tentative D call: TRBD1 (8 bases). V lost 5 bases to trimming and J lost 5 bases, with 18 bases between them. The CDR3 consists of 15 residues. CDR1 SEHNR and CDR2 FQNEAQ come from the germline V gene (reference sequence). The CDR3 region is CASSLGGTGWETQYF. The DNA of the CDR3 is TGTGCCAGCAGCCTGGGAGGGACAGGTTGGGAGACCCAGTACTTC.

Comments on this clonotype: Since a much larger clone is just one base distant, this may be a read error. The chain carries TRBV9 and TRBJ1-6; a weak D match, TRBD1 (5 bases). The V end was cut by 3 bases, the J end by 10 bases, with 17 bases between. This CDR3 has 15 residues. Germline V gene lookup returns CDR1 SGDLS and CDR2 YYNGEE. DNA for the CDR3: TGTGCCAGCAGCGCATGGGGGGGTATGCAATCACCCCTCCACTTT. As protein: CASSAWGGMQSPLHF.

This clonotype was seen many times. The chain recombines TRBV20-1 with TRBJ1-2, with D maybe TRBD1 (5 bases). Germline values: CDR1 DFQATT, CDR2 SNEGSKA (reference sequence). V shed 1 base and J shed 2 bases, with 8 bases lying between them. The CDR3 is 13 residues long. CDR3 protein: CSARGGRNYGYTF. As DNA, the CDR3 is TGCAGTGCTAGAGGGGGACGGAACTATGGCTACACCTTC.

Ten or more counts support this clonotype. This chain connects TRBV7-8 to TRBJ2-2; D gene unclear. The length of the CDR3 is 12 residues. Trimming cost V 3 bases and J 6 bases, with 5 bases left between them. Germline CDR1 reads SGHVS; CDR2 reads FQNEAQ. The CDR3 loop reads CASSFIPGELFF. For the CDR3, the DNA is TGTGCCAGCAGCTTCATCCCCGGGGAGCTGTTTTTT.

This clonotype was counted ten times or more. V usage is TRBV9 and J usage is TRBJ2-2; D may be TRBD1 or TRBD2 (5 bases each). Deletions cut 7 bases from V and 0 bases from J, with 16 bases between. The CDR3 runs 16 residues. Germline V lookup: CDR1 SGDLS, CDR2 YYNGEE. In DNA form, the CDR3 reads TGTGCCAGCGGTATACGGGGCAGATCGAACACCGGGGAGCTGTTTTTT. Residues: CASGIRGRSNTGELFF.

This rearrangement joins TRBV7-9 to TRBJ2-7; D uncertain. Germline values: CDR1 SEHNR, CDR2 FQNEAQ (reference sequence). V was cut by 2 bases and J by 4 bases, with 12 bases left in between. The CDR3 extends over 14 amino acids. The CDR3 region has the DNA TGTGCCAGCAGCTTACGGGTGAGCCCTTACGAGCAGTACTTC. This translates into CASSLRVSPYEQYF.

The table lists this clonotype with a few counts. The J gene is TRBJ1-6, the V gene TRBV28; no clear D. Germline CDR1 MDHEN, CDR2 SYDVKM. Trimming cost V 6 bases and J 1 base, with 22 bases left between them. The CDR3 is 19 residues long. CDR3: CASSIPRSAASSYNSPLHF. The CDR3 bases are TGTGCCAGCAGCATCCCAAGAAGTGCGGCCAGTTCCTATAATTCACCCCTCCACTTT.

The chain combines TRBV15 with TRBJ1-5; maybe TRBD1 (6 bases). CDR1 is LNHNV and CDR2 is YYDKDF in the germline V gene (reference sequence). Trimming left V 0 bases short and J 3 bases short, with 12 bases between. The CDR3 length is 16 residues. Written as DNA, the CDR3 is TGTGCCACCAGCAGAGATCTGAGGGACAACAATCAGCCCCAGCATTTT. Its protein product is CATSRDLRDNNQPQHF. The full variable domain, completed using reference TRBV15 and TRBJ1-5, is DAMVIQNPRYQVTQFGKPVTLSCSQTLNHNVMYWYQQKSSQAPKLLFHYYDKDFNNEADTPDNFQSRRPNTSFCFLDIRSPGLGDTAMYLCATSRDLRDNNQPQHFGDGTRLSIL.

This clonotype was seen a few times. The J gene is TRBJ1-2, the V gene TRBV6-6, with a weak D call TRBD1 (5 bases). Germline lookup yields CDR1 MNHNY and CDR2 SVGAGI (reference sequence). V was shortened by 7 bases and J by 5 bases, with 14 bases between the two germline ends. The length of the CDR3 is 13 residues. CDR3 DNA sequence: TGTGCCAGCAATCCGCAGGGCCAATATGGCTACACCTTC. This translates into CASNPQGQYGYTF.

The V and J genes are TRBV10-3 and TRBJ2-7, with TRBD2 matching 9 bases. The CDR3 spans 19 residues. Germline values: CDR1 ENHRY, CDR2 SYGVKD. J was trimmed by 0 bases and V by 8 bases; bases with no gene match: 20. For the CDR3, the DNA is TGTGCCATCCCCTCGGTGGAGGGGCTAGCGGGGCAGAGCTCCTACGAGCAGTACTTC. It specifies CAIPSVEGLAGQSSYEQYF.

Only a few counts were recorded for this clonotype. The chain employs TRBV12-3 or TRBV12-4 and TRBJ2-7; 7 bases map to TRBD2. The CDR3 has 18 residues. The J segment lost 4 bases and the V segment lost 6 bases, leaving 21 bases of the junction unmatched. The DNA of the CDR3 is TGTGCCAGCAGCCTCGGGACTACCCAAATACACGAGCCTTACGAGCAGTACTTC. Amino acid sequence: CASSLGTTQIHEPYEQYF.

This clonotype was recorded at least ten times. The junction does not match germline at one end; this may be a read error. The V gene is TRBV7-4, the J gene TRBJ1-2, with 7 bases that match TRBD1. Germline V gives CDR1 SGHVT, CDR2 SQSDAQ. The CDR3 runs to 13 residues. CDR3 amino acids: CQTPGTVNYGYTF. The CDR3 DNA reads as TGCCAAACACCCGGGACAGTCAACTATGGCTACACCTTC.

This clonotype was picked up many times. J is TRBJ2-7 and V is TRBV20-1, with 10 bases lining up with TRBD2. Germline V gene lookup returns CDR1 DFQATT and CDR2 SNEGSKA (reference sequence). The J segment lost 5 bases and the V segment lost 3 bases, leaving 13 bases of the junction unmatched. There are 16 residues in the CDR3. For the CDR3, the DNA is TGCAGTGCTAGGGACCTAGCGGGAGCTGGTCAGGACGAGCAGTACTTC. Translated: CSARDLAGAGQDEQYF.

The rearrangement links TRBV7-9 to TRBJ1-2; D possibly corresponds to TRBD1 (5 bases). CDR3 length equals 16 residues. CDR1 and CDR2 from the germline V gene are SEHNR and FQNEAQ (reference sequence). Trimming took off 3 bases at V and 2 bases at J, with 16 bases between the two ends. The CDR3 loop is CASSLTDSGANYGYTF. In DNA, the CDR3 is TGTGCCAGCAGCTTGACAGACTCTGGGGCCAACTATGGCTACACCTTC.

This chain joins TRBV25-1 and TRBJ2-1; no definite D call. The germline CDR1 and CDR2 sequences are MGHDK and SYGVNS. Deletions cut 5 bases from V and 12 bases from J, with 20 bases between. The CDR3 consists of 14 residues. CDR3 protein: CASSFQDAKRVQFF. The CDR3 nucleotides are TGTGCCAGCAGTTTTCAGGATGCGAAAAGAGTGCAGTTCTTC.

The chain carries TRBV10-3 and TRBJ2-5; unclear D gene. This CDR3 comprises 14 residues. Looked up from germline, CDR1 is ENHRY and CDR2 is SYGVKD. Trimming pared 5 bases from V and 4 bases from J, leaving 14 bases between. CDR3 sequence (DNA): TGTGCCATCAGTCAGATCCGAGGCCGAGAGACCCAGTACTTC. This gives the protein CAISQIRGRETQYF.

This clonotype was seen at least ten times. This sequence joins TRBV7-3 and TRBJ2-2; D gene unclear. Trimming stripped 3 bases from V and 7 bases from J, with 12 bases between. The CDR3 loop spans 14 amino acids. Germline V gene sequence: CDR1 SGHTA, CDR2 FQGTGA. The CDR3 protein is CASSLFQSGGELFF. Here the CDR3 DNA reads TGTGCCAGCAGCTTGTTCCAGTCTGGCGGGGAGCTGTTTTTT.

This clonotype was counted only a few times. The chain joins TRBV10-3 to TRBJ2-7; TRBD1 or TRBD2 may be the D gene (5 bases each). V was pared by 10 bases and J by 1 base, with 20 bases between. CDR3 length: 15 amino acids. Per germline, CDR1 ENHRY and CDR2 SYGVKD. This CDR3 reads CATLAWGSGSYEQYF. CDR3 nucleotides: TGTGCCACTTTGGCATGGGGGAGTGGGTCCTACGAGCAGTACTTC.

This clonotype has only a few counts. One end of the junction fails to match germline, which may point to a read error. The CDR3 here is CVSGGGRHRTGELFF. CDR3 nucleotide sequence: TGTGTCAGCGGGGGGGGCCGGCACAGGACCGGGGAGCTGTTTTTT. The chain combines TRBV7-3 with TRBJ2-2, with TRBD2 matching 10 bases. This CDR3 is built from 15 residues. The germline V gene encodes CDR1 SGHTA and CDR2 FQGTGA.

In its sample, this clonotype was seen a few times. The rearrangement uses TRBV7-2 and TRBJ2-5; D is unclear. Germline CDR1 and CDR2: SGHTA and FQGNSA. This CDR3 region has 13 residues. Between the trimmed V and J ends, which lost 6 bases and 1 base, there was a span of 9 bases. CDR3 in DNA: TGTGCCAGCAGGCCGGGTTTCCAAGAGACCCAGTACTTC. Translation: CASRPGFQETQYF.

This clonotype was counted at least ten times. V is TRBV7-9 and J is TRBJ1-6, with D uncertain. Germline V gene lookup returns CDR1 SEHNR and CDR2 FQNEAQ (reference sequence). V gave up 2 bases and J gave up 6 bases, with 11 bases separating them. This CDR3 contains 15 residues. CDR3 loop: CASSLRIGRNSPLHF. DNA of the CDR3: TGTGCCAGCAGCTTAAGGATAGGGCGTAATTCACCCCTCCACTTT. Complete variable domain (other parts from reference TRBV7-9 and TRBJ1-6): DTGVSQNPRHKITKRGQNVTFRCDPISEHNRLYWYRQTLGQGPEFLTYFQNEAQLEKSRLLSDRFSAERPKGSFSTLEIQRTEQGDSAMYLCASSLRIGRNSPLHFGNGTRLTVT.

There are many counts of this clonotype. V gene TRBV10-1 combines with J gene TRBJ1-6; 8 bases are shared with TRBD1. Germline V gene data show CDR1 as WNHNN and CDR2 as SYGVQD (reference sequence). CDR3 length: 15 amino acids. V was clipped by 6 bases and J by 7 bases; unmatched bases: 8. The CDR3 DNA sequence: TGCGCCAGCAGACATGTGACAGGGGACAATTCACCCCTCCACTTT. Translation gives CASRHVTGDNSPLHF.

This clonotype was seen ten or more times. CDR3 residues: CSAESGQGFTEAFF. CDR3 bases: TGCAGTGCCGAGTCGGGGCAGGGCTTCACTGAAGCTTTCTTT. The chain recombines TRBV20-1 with TRBJ1-1; tentative D call: TRBD1 (5 bases). The CDR3 totals 14 residues. The ends were cut back, 6 bases at V and 4 bases at J, with 18 bases in the middle. Germline values: CDR1 DFQATT, CDR2 SNEGSKA (reference sequence).